This T cell receptor beta chain was recorded in a study of CD8+ T cells in alopecia areata. Study-level points and caveats: Scalp samples also yield sequences of resident alphabeta T cells from normal skin.

This clone was recorded only once. The antigen remains unidentified. Per the germline V gene, CDR1 is GTSNPN and CDR2 is SVGIG (reference sequence). This CDR3 has 11 amino acids. Trimming cost V 8 bases and J 4 bases, with 10 bases left between them. RNA, once extracted, was reverse transcribed into cDNA for use as the sequencing template. TCRdb's table, derived via immunoSEQ multiplex PCR, lists solely in-frame clones and lacks some. The table shows 130,000 or so clones, with around 45% occurring only once. Peripheral blood and lesional scalp punch biopsies were taken from alopecia areata patients. PBMCs yielded sorted CD4+ and CD8+ T cells.

Sequencing input: NKG2D-low CD8+ T cells sorted from blood. The clonotype originates from a human donor with alopecia areata. The chain joins TRBV30 to TRBJ2-3; D possibly corresponds to TRBD2 (5 bases). The CDR3 is CATGLPDTQYF. The CDR3 region has the DNA TGTGCCACCGGACTTCCAGATACGCAGTATTTT.